Each of the 3 T cell receptor beta chains below was sequenced from the same sample in a study of graft-versus-host responses after intestinal transplantation. Antigens of these TCRs are unknown. Using immunoSEQ multiplex PCR, the repertoire was profiled, and TCRdb retains in-frame clones only, with some absent. The table includes 95,000 to 150,000 clones, around 93% detected once. The sample was unstimulated CD4+ T cells sorted from spleen or lymph node cells, taken before intestinal transplant. The origin of the receptors is a human donor who received an intestinal transplant.

V gene TRBV7-2 combines with J gene TRBJ1-2, with TRBD1 as a possible D gene (6 bases). This CDR3 is built from 16 residues. CDR1 SGHTA and CDR2 FQGNSA come from the germline V gene. With 3 bases removed from V and 0 bases from J, the gap between germline ends came to 14 bases. The CDR3 nucleotides read TGTGCCAGCAGCTTCCCGAAGGGGGGAGCTAACTATGGCTACACCTTC. Protein sequence: CASSFPKGGANYGYTF. Looking up the rest from reference TRBV7-2 and TRBJ1-2 gives the full variable domain: GAGVSQSPSNKVTEKGKDVELRCDPISGHTALYWYRQSLGQGLEFLIYFQGNSAPDKSGLPSDRFSAERTGGSVSTLTIQRTQQEDSAVYLCASSFPKGGANYGYTFGSGTRLTVV.

The table lists this clone with a few counts. The V and J genes are TRBV4-1 and TRBJ2-3; D could derive from TRBD1 or TRBD2 (5 bases each). The CDR3 length is 15 residues. V lost 5 bases, J lost 0 bases, and 12 bases lay in between. In germline, CDR1 is MGHRA, CDR2 YSYEKL. The CDR3 region is CASSWDRPSTDTQYF. The CDR3 region has the DNA TGCGCCAGCAGCTGGGACCGACCTAGCACAGATACGCAGTATTTT.

The CDR3 protein is CASSEMLSRETQYF. The CDR3, as DNA: TGTGCCAGCAGTGAAATGCTAAGTCGGGAGACCCAGTACTTC. The chain recombines TRBV6-1 with TRBJ2-5; D unclear. V was trimmed by 2 bases and J by 5 bases, leaving 12 bases between them. CDR1 MNHNS and CDR2 SASEGT come from the germline V gene. CDR3 length: 14 amino acids.